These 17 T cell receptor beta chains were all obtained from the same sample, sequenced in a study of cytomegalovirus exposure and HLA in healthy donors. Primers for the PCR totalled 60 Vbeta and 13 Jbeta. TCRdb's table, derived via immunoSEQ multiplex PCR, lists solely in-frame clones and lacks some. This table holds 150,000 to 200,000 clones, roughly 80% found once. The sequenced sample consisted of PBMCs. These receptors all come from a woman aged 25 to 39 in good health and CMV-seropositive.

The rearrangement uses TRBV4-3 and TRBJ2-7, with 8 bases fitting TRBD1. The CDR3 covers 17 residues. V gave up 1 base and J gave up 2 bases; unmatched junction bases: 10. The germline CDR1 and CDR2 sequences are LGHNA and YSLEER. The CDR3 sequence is CASSQGRASGGPYEQYF. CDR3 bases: TGCGCCAGCAGCCAAGGCCGGGCGTCAGGGGGCCCCTACGAGCAGTACTTC.

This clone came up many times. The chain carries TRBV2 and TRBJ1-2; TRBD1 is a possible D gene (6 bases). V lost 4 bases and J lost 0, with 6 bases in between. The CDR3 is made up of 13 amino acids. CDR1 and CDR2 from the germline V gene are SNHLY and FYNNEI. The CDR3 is CASSGTANYGYTF. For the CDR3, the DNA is TGTGCCAGCAGTGGGACAGCTAACTATGGCTACACCTTC. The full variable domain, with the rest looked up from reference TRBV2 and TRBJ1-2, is EPEVTQTPSHQVTQMGQEVILRCVPISNHLYFYWYRQILGQKVEFLVSFYNNEISEKSEIFDDQFSVERPDGSNFTLKIRSTKLEDSAMYFCASSGTANYGYTFGSGTRLTVV.

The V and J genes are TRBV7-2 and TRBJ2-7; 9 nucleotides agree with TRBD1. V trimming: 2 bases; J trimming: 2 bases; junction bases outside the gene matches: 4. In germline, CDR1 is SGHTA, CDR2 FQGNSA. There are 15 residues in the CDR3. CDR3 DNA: TGTGCCAGCAGCTTAATGAGACAGGGGGCCTACGAGCAGTACTTC. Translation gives CASSLMRQGAYEQYF.

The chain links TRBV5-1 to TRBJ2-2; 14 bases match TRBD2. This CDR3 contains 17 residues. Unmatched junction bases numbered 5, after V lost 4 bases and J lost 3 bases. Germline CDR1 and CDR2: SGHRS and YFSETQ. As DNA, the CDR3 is TGCGCCAGCAGCCCGGGACTAGCGGGGGCCCACACCGGGGAGCTGTTTTTT. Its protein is CASSPGLAGAHTGELFF.

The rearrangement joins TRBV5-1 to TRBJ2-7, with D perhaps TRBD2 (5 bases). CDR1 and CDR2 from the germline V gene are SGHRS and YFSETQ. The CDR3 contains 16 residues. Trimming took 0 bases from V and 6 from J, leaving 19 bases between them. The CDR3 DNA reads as TGCGCCAGCAGCTTGGCGGAGAACTCGGGAAGGGTCGAGCAGTACTTC. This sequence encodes CASSLAENSGRVEQYF. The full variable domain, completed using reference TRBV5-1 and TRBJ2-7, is KAGVTQTPRYLIKTRGQQVTLSCSPISGHRSVSWYQQTPGQGLQFLFEYFSETQRNKGNFPGRFSGRQFSNSRSEMNVSTLELGDSALYLCASSLAENSGRVEQYFGPGTRLTVT.

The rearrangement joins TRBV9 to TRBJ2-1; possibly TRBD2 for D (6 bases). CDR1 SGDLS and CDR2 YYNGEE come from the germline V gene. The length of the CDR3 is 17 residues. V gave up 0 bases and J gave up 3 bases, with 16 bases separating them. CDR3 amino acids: CASSVAPGGPGYNEQFF. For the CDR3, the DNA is TGTGCCAGCAGCGTAGCTCCCGGGGGACCGGGCTACAATGAGCAGTTCTTC.

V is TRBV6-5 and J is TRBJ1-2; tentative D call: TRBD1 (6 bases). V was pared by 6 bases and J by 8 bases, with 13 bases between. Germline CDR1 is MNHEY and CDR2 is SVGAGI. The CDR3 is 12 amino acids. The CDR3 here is CASRAGAGGYTF. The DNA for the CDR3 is TGTGCCAGCAGGGCGGGGGCCGGGGGCTACACCTTC.

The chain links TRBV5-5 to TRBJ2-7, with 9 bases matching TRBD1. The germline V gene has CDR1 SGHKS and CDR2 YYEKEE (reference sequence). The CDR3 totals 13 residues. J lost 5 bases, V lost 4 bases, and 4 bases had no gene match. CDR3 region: CASSGTGLNEQYF. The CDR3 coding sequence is TGTGCCAGCAGCGGGACAGGGCTGAACGAGCAGTACTTC. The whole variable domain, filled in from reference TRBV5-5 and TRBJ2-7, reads DAGVTQSPTHLIKTRGQQVTLRCSPISGHKSVSWYQQVLGQGPQFIFQYYEKEERGRGNFPDRFSARQFPNYSSELNVNALLLGDSALYLCASSGTGLNEQYFGPGTRLTVT.

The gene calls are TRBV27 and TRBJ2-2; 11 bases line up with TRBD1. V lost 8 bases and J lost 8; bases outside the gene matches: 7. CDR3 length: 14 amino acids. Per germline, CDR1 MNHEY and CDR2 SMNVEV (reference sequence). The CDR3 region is CASRRTGGAGELFF. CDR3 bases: TGTGCCAGCCGAAGGACAGGGGGCGCAGGGGAGCTGTTTTTT.

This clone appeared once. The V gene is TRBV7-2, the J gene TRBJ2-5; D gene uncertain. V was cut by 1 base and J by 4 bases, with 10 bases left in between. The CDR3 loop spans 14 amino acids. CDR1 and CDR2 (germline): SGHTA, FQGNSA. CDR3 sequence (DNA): TGTGCCAGCAGCTTAGGGCCCAGGCGAGAGACCCAGTACTTC. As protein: CASSLGPRRETQYF.

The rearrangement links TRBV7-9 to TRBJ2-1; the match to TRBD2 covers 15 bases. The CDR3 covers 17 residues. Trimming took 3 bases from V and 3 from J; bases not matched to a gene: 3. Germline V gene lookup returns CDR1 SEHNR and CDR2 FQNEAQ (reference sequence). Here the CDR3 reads CASSLGLAGGSYNEQFF. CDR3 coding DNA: TGTGCCAGCAGCTTGGGACTAGCGGGGGGAAGCTACAATGAGCAGTTCTTC.

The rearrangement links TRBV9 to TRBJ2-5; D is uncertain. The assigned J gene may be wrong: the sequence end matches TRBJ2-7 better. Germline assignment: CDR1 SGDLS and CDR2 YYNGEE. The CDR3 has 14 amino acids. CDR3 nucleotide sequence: TGTGCCAGTTCTACAGCTCAAAGCTCCTACGAGCAGTACTTC. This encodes CASSTAQSSYEQYF.

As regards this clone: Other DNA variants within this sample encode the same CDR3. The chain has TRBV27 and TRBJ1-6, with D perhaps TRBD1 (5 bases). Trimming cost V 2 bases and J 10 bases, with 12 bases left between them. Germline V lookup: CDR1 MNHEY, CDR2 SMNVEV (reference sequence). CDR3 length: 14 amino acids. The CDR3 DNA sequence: TGTGCCAGCAGTTTAAGACCAGGGAACTCACCCCTCCACTTT. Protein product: CASSLRPGNSPLHF.

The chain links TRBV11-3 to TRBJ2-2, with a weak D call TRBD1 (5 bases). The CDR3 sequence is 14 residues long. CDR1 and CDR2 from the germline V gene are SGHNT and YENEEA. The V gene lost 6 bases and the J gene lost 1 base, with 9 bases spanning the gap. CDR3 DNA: TGTGCCAGCAGGGCAGGGATGAACACCGGGGAGCTGTTTTTT. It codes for CASRAGMNTGELFF.

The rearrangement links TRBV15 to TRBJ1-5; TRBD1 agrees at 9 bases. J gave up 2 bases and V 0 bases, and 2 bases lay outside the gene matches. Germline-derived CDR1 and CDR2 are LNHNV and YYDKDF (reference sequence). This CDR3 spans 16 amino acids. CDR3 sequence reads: CATSRDRTGGNQPQHF. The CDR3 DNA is TGTGCCACCAGCAGAGATCGGACAGGGGGCAATCAGCCCCAGCATTTT. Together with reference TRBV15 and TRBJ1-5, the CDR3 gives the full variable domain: DAMVIQNPRYQVTQFGKPVTLSCSQTLNHNVMYWYQQKSSQAPKLLFHYYDKDFNNEADTPDNFQSRRPNTSFCFLDIRSPGLGDTAMYLCATSRDRTGGNQPQHFGDGTRLSIL.

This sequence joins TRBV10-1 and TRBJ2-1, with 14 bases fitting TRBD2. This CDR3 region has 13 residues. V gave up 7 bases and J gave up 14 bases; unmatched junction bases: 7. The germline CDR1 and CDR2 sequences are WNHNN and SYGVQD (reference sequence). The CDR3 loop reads CASTRLAGGPEFF. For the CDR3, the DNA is TGCGCCAGCACCCGACTAGCGGGGGGGCCAGAGTTCTTC.

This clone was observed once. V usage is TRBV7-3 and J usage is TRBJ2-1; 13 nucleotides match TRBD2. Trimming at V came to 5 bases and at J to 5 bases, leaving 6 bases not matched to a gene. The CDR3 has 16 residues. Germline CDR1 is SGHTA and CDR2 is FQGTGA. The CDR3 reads CASSPRGLAGNNEQFF. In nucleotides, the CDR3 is TGTGCCAGCAGCCCCCGGGGACTAGCGGGGAACAATGAGCAGTTCTTC.